This T cell receptor (beta chain) was retrieved from a study of cytomegalovirus exposure and HLA in healthy donors. Overall study results and limits: CMV antigen specificity of a few CMV-associated chains was confirmed in vitro. Analyses of presence and absence presupposed an approximately uniform sequencing depth across donors.

60 Vbeta and 13 Jbeta primers were used in PCR. The method was immunoSEQ multiplex PCR; TCRdb's version includes in-frame clones alone and lacks a portion of them. There are 200,000 to 250,000 clones in the sample; about 75% occur only once, and roughly 2% lies in the top ten. With V trimmed by 1 base and J by 3 bases, 0 bases remained unmatched. This CDR3 has 16 residues. Germline CDR1 MGHRA, CDR2 YSYEKL. Each donor was nominally healthy when sampled (though unrecorded immune exposures were likely). A remark on this clone: What it binds is unknown.

The chain carries TRBV4-1 and TRBJ2-2; 12 positions agree with TRBD2. The sample comprised PBMCs. The source of this sequence is a woman under 40 in good health and CMV-seronegative. CDR3 amino acids: CASSQGLAGDTGELFF. The CDR3 nucleotides are TGCGCCAGCAGCCAAGGACTAGCGGGAGACACCGGGGAGCTGTTTTTT.